The present T cell receptor (beta chain) was sequenced within a study of blood T cell repertoires in COVID-19. Study information: Acute and convalescent COVID-19 samples came from the United States, Italy and Spain. In each case, the material was cDNA or gDNA derived from T cells, B-cell-depleted T cells, or PBMCs.

In the original analysis: By means of reference gene primer amplification, nucleated cell counts were estimated. TCRdb keeps only in-frame clones here, not all; method: immunoSEQ multiplex PCR. D and trimming were read from the DNA, whereas the V and J calls and clone size are those reported in that table. The data hold 45,000 to 60,000 clones, with around 90% observed a single time. Between the trimmed V and J ends, which lost 3 bases and 8 bases, there was a span of 10 bases. Germline assignment: CDR1 LGHDT and CDR2 YNNKEL (reference sequence). The CDR3 totals 13 residues. The chain joins TRBV3-1 (or the pseudogene TRBV3-2) to TRBJ1-4; no firm D call. Material: peripheral blood. The clonotype was recovered from a human donor with active COVID-19. The donor label of this sample is uncertain. CDR3 sequence reads: CASSQGRIEKLFF. CDR3 bases: TGTGCCAGCAGCCAGGGCCGGATCGAAAAACTGTTTTTT.